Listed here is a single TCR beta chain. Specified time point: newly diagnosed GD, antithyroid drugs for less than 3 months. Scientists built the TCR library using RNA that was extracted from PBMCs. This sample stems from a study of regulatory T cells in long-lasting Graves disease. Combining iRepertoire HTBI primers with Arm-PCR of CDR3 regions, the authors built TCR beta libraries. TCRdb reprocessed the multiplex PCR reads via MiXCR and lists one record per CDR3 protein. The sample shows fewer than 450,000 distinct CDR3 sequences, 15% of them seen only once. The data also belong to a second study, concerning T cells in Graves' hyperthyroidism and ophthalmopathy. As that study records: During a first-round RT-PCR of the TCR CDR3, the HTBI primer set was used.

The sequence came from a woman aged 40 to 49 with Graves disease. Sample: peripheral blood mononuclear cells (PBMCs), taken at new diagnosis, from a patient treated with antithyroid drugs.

The DNA of the CDR3 is TGCGCCAGCAGCCAAGGACCTACCACAGATACGCAGTATTTT. It codes for CASSQGPTTDTQYF. The chain couples TRBV4-1 to TRBJ2-3; D not certain. Germline V gene data show CDR1 as MGHRA and CDR2 as YSYEKL. V was clipped by 1 base and J by 2 bases, with 7 bases between them. CDR3 length: 14 residues.